This passage covers 15 T cell receptor beta chains from one sample sequenced in a study of blood T cells in healthy people across ages. Then a second PCR, running roughly 7 to 12 cycles, was carried out with a sample-barcoded 5' primer and a J-beta primer mix. TCRdb reprocessed the 5' RACE reads with MiXCR, giving one entry per CDR3 protein. The sample consists of under 1,000,000 distinct CDR3 sequences, roughly 46% of them appearing once. The sequenced sample consisted of blood. These TCRs come from a man aged 80 or over in good health.

Of note for this clonotype: At one boundary the junction diverges from the germline segment, which might be a read error. The rearrangement links TRBV7-2 to TRBJ2-7, with TRBD1 identical over 8 bases. The CDR3 has 14 residues. Germline V gives CDR1 SGHTA, CDR2 FQGNSA. The CDR3 DNA reads TGTGTCAGCAGCCGACAGGGGCCTCCCTACGAGCAGTACTTC. It translates to CVSSRQGPPYEQYF.

Notes on this clonotype: At one of its ends the junction is not consistent with the germline gene, which may arise from a read error. V is TRBV6-6 and J is TRBJ2-5; 7 bases fit TRBD1. This CDR3 region has 15 residues. Germline V gene lookup returns CDR1 MNHNY and CDR2 SVGAGI (reference sequence). The CDR3 region is CTSSYFGQDQETQYF. The CDR3 nucleotides read TGTACCAGCAGTTACTTTGGACAGGACCAAGAGACCCAGTACTTC.

This clonotype was detected many times. The chain recombines TRBV4-3 with TRBJ2-1; TRBD2 might be the D (5 bases). The CDR3 length is 17 residues. V lost 0 bases to trimming and J lost 0 bases, with 12 bases between them. The germline V gene encodes CDR1 LGHNA and CDR2 YSLEER. CDR3 protein: CASSQDRELYSYNEQFF. Here the CDR3 DNA reads TGCGCCAGCAGCCAAGATCGGGAACTTTACTCCTACAATGAGCAGTTCTTC.

V usage is TRBV20-1 and J usage is TRBJ2-1, with 7 positions matching TRBD2. Trimming took 5 bases from V and 6 from J; bases not matched to a gene: 10. From germline, CDR1 is DFQATT and CDR2 SNEGSKA (reference sequence). The CDR3 extends over 14 amino acids. The CDR3 DNA reads TGCAGTGCTGGGTTTGGCGGGAGCCTCAATGAGCAGTTCTTC. Protein product: CSAGFGGSLNEQFF.

The rearrangement joins TRBV6-1 to TRBJ2-5, with 12 bases matching TRBD1. This CDR3 is built from 15 residues. Germline-derived CDR1 and CDR2 are MNHNS and SASEGT. The trim removed 8 bases at V and 1 base at J, leaving 5 bases unmatched. The CDR3 reads CASDRDRGPQETQYF. CDR3 DNA sequence: TGTGCCAGCGATAGGGACAGGGGGCCCCAAGAGACCCAGTACTTC.

This chain uses TRBV7-2 with TRBJ2-1, with 7 bases identical to TRBD2. The germline V gene encodes CDR1 SGHTA and CDR2 FQGNSA. V gave up 2 bases and J gave up 2 bases; unmatched junction bases: 6. CDR3 size: 16 residues. The CDR3 here is CASSLSTSITYNEQFF. The CDR3 nucleotides are TGTGCCAGCAGCTTATCGACTAGCATTACCTACAATGAGCAGTTCTTC.

The chain recombines TRBV5-1 with TRBJ2-7; D may be TRBD1 or TRBD2 (5 bases each). In germline, CDR1 is SGHRS, CDR2 YFSETQ. This CDR3 has 14 amino acids. V was shortened by 2 bases and J by 6 bases, with 15 bases between the two germline ends. CDR3 sequence reads: CASSLHNGAGEQYF. DNA of the CDR3: TGCGCCAGCAGCTTACATAACGGGGCTGGCGAGCAGTACTTC.

The chain has TRBV29-1 and TRBJ2-1; D might be TRBD1 (6 bases). The CDR3 contains 13 residues. CDR1 is SQVTM, CDR2 ANQGSEA, per germline. Trimming pared 7 bases from V and 0 bases from J, leaving 10 bases between. The CDR3 sequence is CSGGQSSYNEQFF. The CDR3 DNA follows: TGCAGCGGAGGACAGAGCTCCTACAATGAGCAGTTCTTC.

The chain combines TRBV20-1 with TRBJ2-1; D gene ambiguous. The J call may be incorrect, as the DNA end agrees better with TRBJ2-7. The CDR3 covers 16 residues. CDR1 is DFQATT, CDR2 SNEGSKA, per germline (reference sequence). The CDR3 region is CSARGPSAARYNEQYF. For the CDR3, the DNA is TGCAGTGCTAGAGGGCCCTCCGCAGCCCGATACAATGAGCAGTACTTC.

This clonotype was recorded a few times. The rearrangement joins TRBV6-2 or TRBV6-3 to TRBJ1-2; D perhaps matches TRBD1 (5 bases). With 4 bases removed from V and 3 bases from J, the gap between germline ends came to 9 bases. CDR3 length: 13 amino acids. Germline loops: CDR1 MNHEY, CDR2 SVGEGT. CDR3 residues: CASSWDGDYGYTF. For the CDR3, the DNA is TGTGCCAGCAGTTGGGACGGTGACTATGGCTACACCTTC.

This clonotype has a handful of counts. The chain is built from TRBV12-3 or TRBV12-4 and TRBJ2-2; 7 bases match TRBD1. J lost 7 bases, V lost 4 bases, and 15 bases had no gene match. The CDR3 has 17 amino acids. The chain's CDR3 is CASSSDQQGQRGGELFF. Here the CDR3 DNA reads TGTGCCAGCAGTTCGGATCAACAGGGGCAGCGAGGCGGGGAGCTGTTTTTT.

This clonotype was counted a single time. The J gene is TRBJ1-2, the V gene TRBV12-3 or TRBV12-4; 8 bases are a match to TRBD1. The CDR3 extends over 14 amino acids. The J segment lost 4 bases and the V segment lost 6 bases, leaving 7 bases of the junction unmatched. The CDR3: CASRGTGVRYGYTF. DNA for the CDR3: TGTGCCAGCAGGGGGACAGGTGTACGCTATGGCTACACCTTC.

This clonotype was counted a few times. J is TRBJ2-7 and V is TRBV20-1, with TRBD2 matching 11 bases. J gave up 7 bases and V 6 bases, and 8 bases lay outside the gene matches. This CDR3 contains 13 residues. Germline loops: CDR1 DFQATT, CDR2 SNEGSKA (reference sequence). CDR3 DNA sequence: TGCAGTGCAAAACTAGCGGGAGTACGAGAGCAGTACTTC. This translates into CSAKLAGVREQYF.

The rearrangement joins TRBV6-6 to TRBJ2-7; perhaps TRBD1 as D (6 bases). V shed 5 bases and J shed 5 bases, with 19 bases lying between them. The CDR3 runs 15 residues. CDR1 is MNHNY, CDR2 SVGAGI, per germline (reference sequence). CDR3 bases: TGTGCCAGCAGTGCGTACAGGGCCTTCGGGGACGAGCAGTACTTC. This codes for CASSAYRAFGDEQYF.

The sample holds a few counts of this clonotype. The CDR3, as DNA: TGTGCCAGCAGCCCCCCCGGGGCCAAAAACATTCAGTACTTC. Amino acids: CASSPPGAKNIQYF. The chain uses TRBV7-2 and TRBJ2-4; D not certain. The V gene lost 5 bases and the J gene lost 1 base, with 9 bases spanning the gap. CDR3 size: 14 residues. The germline CDR1 and CDR2 sequences are SGHTA and FQGNSA. Full variable domain (rest looked up from reference TRBV7-2 and TRBJ2-4): GAGVSQSPSNKVTEKGKDVELRCDPISGHTALYWYRQSLGQGLEFLIYFQGNSAPDKSGLPSDRFSAERTGGSVSTLTIQRTQQEDSAVYLCASSPPGAKNIQYFGAGTRLSVL.